Described below is a single TCR beta chain sequence and its context. Germline CDR1 SGDLS, CDR2 YYNGEE. The CDR3 has 16 amino acids. Trimming shortened V by 3 bases and J by 10 bases, and 20 bases separated the two germline ends. The data are from a study of T cell changes during pregnancy in multiple sclerosis. TCRdb's copy holds only in-frame clones and misses some; the assay was immunoSEQ multiplex PCR. This table holds about 100,000 clones, around 92% found once. The V gene is TRBV9, the J gene TRBJ1-6; D perhaps matches TRBD1 (6 bases). The sample in question was peripheral blood, obtained after pregnancy. This receptor was identified in a female donor with multiple sclerosis, enrolled in a pregnancy study. The CDR3 DNA follows: TGTGCCAGCAGCGAGGGGGGGGAGTCAATTCGGTCACCCCTCCACTTT. This translates into CASSEGGESIRSPLHF. Combining the CDR3 with reference TRBV9 and TRBJ1-6 gives the whole variable domain DSGVTQTPKHLITATGQRVTLRCSPRSGDLSVYWYQQSLDQGLQFLIQYYNGEERAKGNILERFSAQQFPDLHSELNLSSLELGDSALYFCASSEGGESIRSPLHFGNGTRLTVT.